The sequence of this T cell receptor beta chain was determined in a study of CD8 T cells in ankylosing spondylitis. TCRdb re-called the 5' RACE reads through MiXCR, storing one row per CDR3 protein. The data contain roughly 700,000 distinct CDR3 sequences, under 20% of them singletons. Overall study findings and caveats: Apparently characteristic of ankylosing spondylitis blood was a TCR beta motif (about eight highly homologous variants).

This clonotype came up many times. What it recognizes is unknown. V gave up 4 bases and J gave up 3 bases; unmatched junction bases: 2. Germline loops: CDR1 SGHTA, CDR2 FQGNSA. The CDR3 is 15 amino acids. The sample consisted of blood, either unsorted or a sorted T cell fraction (not recorded which). This receptor was obtained from a male donor with ankylosing spondylitis. J is TRBJ2-1 and V is TRBV7-2; 11 bases match TRBD2. CDR3 nucleotides: TGTGCCAGCAGCTGGGGACTAGCGGACTACAATGAGCAGTTCTTC. As protein: CASSWGLADYNEQFF.